This T cell receptor (beta chain) was retrieved from a study of T-cell memory formation after mild COVID-19. Looking at the study overall: TCR clusters were mostly confined to one donor each.

V was trimmed by 5 bases and J by 5 bases, leaving 13 bases between them. CDR1 and CDR2 from the germline V gene are SGHRS and YFSETQ. There are 13 residues in the CDR3. TCRdb reprocessed the 5' RACE reads with MiXCR, giving one entry per CDR3 protein. The sample includes about 82,000 distinct CDR3 sequences, roughly 13% of them seen just once. This clonotype turned up a few times. Sequencing used PBMCs or a T cell subset sorted from them (not recorded which). The TCR was taken from a man younger than 35 who had mild COVID-19 (a few samples of this study predate the infection). Cell type and time point are not known. The chain combines TRBV5-1 with TRBJ1-1; D is possibly TRBD1 (6 bases). The CDR3 region is CASSFQGRTEAFF. The CDR3, as DNA: TGCGCCAGCAGTTTTCAGGGGCGGACTGAAGCTTTCTTT.